This is a list of T cell receptor beta chains from one sample in a study of blood T cells in healthy people across ages. TCRdb fed the 5' RACE reads into MiXCR, producing one record per CDR3 protein. The repertoire consists of roughly 1,700,000 distinct CDR3 sequences, with 28% occurring once and the leading ten covering around 7.7%. Sequencing used blood. These receptor sequences come from a woman aged 25-40 years in good health. The CDR3 runs from the conserved cysteine through the conserved F or W. A D gene is named only where the DNA matches it firmly. Size tells how often a clone was seen (once, few, many) or the class of an expanded clone, and some rows leave it out.

abundance	j_gene	v_gene	d_gene	CDR3aa	CDR3nt
-	TRBJ2-4	TRBV29-1	-	CSVEDSVAKNTQYF	TGCAGCGTTGAAGACAGCGTAGCCAAAAACACTCAGTACTTC
few	TRBJ1-3	TRBV7-9	TRBD1	CASSSPAGGIDTIYF	TGTGCCAGCAGCTCCCCCGCAGGGGGCATAGACACCATATATTTT
many	TRBJ2-1	TRBV5-1	TRBD1	CASSPGQGGDNEQFF	TGCGCCAGCAGCCCTGGACAGGGGGGGGACAATGAGCAGTTCTTC
-	TRBJ1-4	TRBV4-3	-	CASSQVDPQGKLFF	TGCGCCAGCAGCCAAGTAGATCCTCAGGGAAAACTGTTTTTT
few	TRBJ2-5	TRBV5-1	TRBD1	CASSLNRGPFQETQYF	TGCGCCAGCAGCTTGAACAGGGGCCCATTCCAAGAGACCCAGTACTTC
few	TRBJ2-7	TRBV21-1	-	CASSKVRTGKYEQYF	TGTGCCAGCAGCAAAGTCAGGACAGGGAAATACGAGCAGTACTTC
-	TRBJ2-1	TRBV7-9	TRBD2	CASLRAGGYNKQFF	TGTGCCAGCCTCCGGGCGGGGGGGTACAATAAGCAGTTCTTC
few	TRBJ2-1	TRBV20-1	TRBD2	CSARDMASGPNNEQFF	TGCAGTGCTAGAGATATGGCTAGCGGACCGAACAATGAGCAGTTCTTC
many	TRBJ1-4	TRBV9	TRBD1	CASSPGTGKEKLFF	TGTGCCAGCAGCCCCGGGACAGGCAAGGAAAAACTGTTTTTT
-	TRBJ1-3	TRBV2	TRBD1	CASSAEDPGQGRHTIYF	TGTGCCAGCAGTGCCGAAGACCCGGGACAGGGACGACACACCATATATTTT
few	TRBJ2-7	TRBV7-9	-	CASSLSLREQYF	TGTGCCAGCAGCTTAAGCTTACGCGAGCAGTACTTC
once	TRBJ2-5	TRBV2	-	CASSVDHAQETQYF	TGTGCCAGCAGTGTGGACCACGCCCAAGAGACCCAGTACTTC
many	TRBJ1-5	TRBV28	-	CASSLSRGNQPQHF	TGTGCCAGCAGCCTATCCCGGGGGAATCAGCCCCAGCATTTT
-	TRBJ2-4	TRBV20-1	-	CSARTGTGNIQYF	TGCAGTGCTAGGACAGGTACAGGGAACATTCAGTACTTC
-	TRBJ2-1	TRBV11-2	-	CASSLGGGRNERFF	TGTGCCAGCAGCTTAGGAGGGGGACGCAATGAGCGGTTCTTC
many	TRBJ2-1	TRBV2	TRBD2	CASSEAATSGSIYEQFF	TGTGCCAGCAGTGAAGCCGCGACTAGCGGGAGTATATATGAGCAGTTCTTC
-	TRBJ1-1	TRBV19	-	CASNQIGVTEAFF	TGTGCCAGTAATCAAATAGGGGTCACTGAAGCTTTCTTT
few	TRBJ1-2	TRBV15	-	CATSREVQGLDGYTF	TGTGCCACCAGCAGAGAGGTGCAGGGACTGGATGGCTACACCTTC
few	TRBJ2-7	TRBV14	-	CASSQVGSLDEQYF	TGTGCCAGCAGCCAAGTTGGAAGTCTGGACGAGCAGTACTTC
-	TRBJ1-1	TRBV18	TRBD1	CASSQTGTGAGNTEAFF	TGTGCCAGCTCACAAACCGGGACAGGGGCAGGGAACACTGAAGCTTTCTTT
-	TRBJ2-1	TRBV7-2	TRBD2	CAGSRGVAGENEQFF	TGTGCCGGCAGCCGGGGGGTAGCGGGTGAGAATGAGCAGTTCTTC
-	TRBJ2-1	TRBV12-5	-	CASGWSVRQLNEQFF	TGTGCTAGTGGGTGGAGCGTCAGACAGCTTAATGAGCAGTTCTTC
once	TRBJ2-5	TRBV3-1	TRBD2	CANSQERTSGTETQYF	TGTGCCAACAGCCAGGAACGGACTAGCGGGACAGAGACCCAGTACTTC
-	TRBJ2-2	TRBV11-3	TRBD1	CASSSGQGGTGELFF	TGTGCCAGCAGCTCCGGACAGGGGGGGACCGGGGAGCTGTTTTTT
-	TRBJ1-2	TRBV7-6	-	CASSLAQTAEGYGYTF	TGTGCCAGCAGCTTAGCCCAGACAGCTGAGGGCTATGGCTACACCTTC
-	TRBJ1-4	TRBV11-1	TRBD1	CASGSDRGGNEKLFF	TGTGCCAGCGGCTCCGACAGGGGAGGAAATGAAAAACTGTTTTTT
-	TRBJ2-7	TRBV30	-	CAWSVSGRELYF	TGTGCCTGGAGTGTATCGGGCCGAGAGCTGTACTTC
once	TRBJ2-1	TRBV20-1	TRBD2	CSARDATGLAGRRNEQFF	TGCAGTGCTAGAGATGCTACGGGACTAGCGGGGCGACGCAATGAGCAGTTCTTC
-	TRBJ2-3	TRBV9	-	CASSVEAFWGGTDTQYF	TGTGCCAGCAGCGTAGAAGCCTTCTGGGGGGGCACAGATACGCAGTATTTT
-	TRBJ2-6	TRBV25-1	TRBD1	CASGDRGPPGANVLTF	TGTGCCAGCGGTGACAGGGGCCCCCCTGGGGCCAACGTCCTGACTTTC
-	TRBJ2-3	TRBV6-5	-	CASQYRSSDTQYF	TGTGCCAGCCAGTACAGGTCCTCAGATACGCAGTATTTT
-	TRBJ2-7	TRBV20-1	-	CSARWVDEQYF	TGCAGTGCTAGGTGGGTGGACGAGCAGTACTTC
few	TRBJ2-7	TRBV3-1	-	CASSQDIRYEQYF	TGTGCCAGCAGCCAGGACATTCGGTACGAGCAGTACTTC
many	TRBJ2-5	TRBV9	-	CASSVDVEETQYF	TGTGCCAGCAGCGTAGATGTGGAAGAGACCCAGTACTTC
many	TRBJ1-1	TRBV7-3	TRBD1	CASSLQGSTEAFF	TGTGCCAGCAGTCTACAGGGGAGCACTGAAGCTTTCTTT
-	TRBJ2-7	TRBV7-2	-	CASSLGGQRYEQYF	TGTGCCAGCAGCTTAGGTGGCCAAAGGTACGAGCAGTACTTC
-	TRBJ2-6	TRBV18	-	CASSPPAKASTGANVLTF	TGTGCCAGCTCACCACCGGCAAAGGCTAGTACTGGGGCCAACGTCCTGACTTTC
-	TRBJ2-7	TRBV7-2	-	CASSLGLSKEQYF	TGTGCCAGCAGCTTGGGACTCTCCAAGGAGCAGTACTTC
-	TRBJ1-4	TRBV5-1	TRBD1	CASSRRTGANNEKLFF	TGCGCCAGCAGCAGGAGGACAGGGGCGAATAATGAAAAACTGTTTTTT
many	TRBJ1-5	TRBV7-9	-	CASSPSGRNQPQHF	TGTGCCAGCAGCCCCTCAGGGCGGAATCAGCCCCAGCATTTT
few	TRBJ2-3	TRBV28	TRBD1	CASTLTGADTDTRYF	TGTGCCAGCACCCTGACAGGGGCCGACACAGATACGCGGTATTTT
many	TRBJ2-7	TRBV7-9	TRBD2	CASSLVEAGNEQYF	TGTGCCAGCAGCTTAGTCGAAGCGGGGAACGAGCAGTACTTC
many	TRBJ2-7	TRBV5-1	-	CASSLEGRGDEQYF	TGCGCCAGCAGCTTGGAAGGGCGGGGAGACGAGCAGTACTTC
-	TRBJ1-5	TRBV29-1	TRBD1	CSVDDSGGYSNQPQHF	TGCAGCGTTGATGATTCAGGGGGCTATAGCAATCAGCCCCAGCATTTT
-	TRBJ1-1	TRBV2	-	CASSEGTADEAFF	TGTGCCAGCAGTGAAGGGACGGCTGATGAAGCTTTCTTT
few	TRBJ1-1	TRBV6-1	TRBD1	CASSRQGQVNTEAFF	TGTGCCAGCAGTCGACAGGGACAGGTCAATACTGAAGCTTTCTTT
-	TRBJ2-5	TRBV24-1	-	CATSERRVQETQYF	TGTGCCACCAGTGAGCGCAGGGTCCAAGAGACCCAGTACTTC
-	TRBJ1-2	TRBV27	TRBD1	CASTPTGQGATKGYTF	TGTGCCAGCACTCCCACGGGGCAGGGGGCAACAAAGGGCTACACCTTC
-	TRBJ2-1	TRBV2	TRBD2	CCSFALAGGRNEQFF	TGCTGCAGCTTCGCTCTAGCGGGGGGGCGCAATGAGCAGTTCTTC
few	TRBJ2-7	TRBV5-1	-	CASSFLSGGSDEQYF	TGCGCCAGCAGCTTCTTGAGCGGAGGATCGGACGAGCAGTACTTC
-	TRBJ2-7	TRBV20-1	-	CRARDNMGSGYEQYF	TGCCGTGCTAGAGATAACATGGGCTCCGGGTACGAGCAGTACTTC
-	TRBJ1-1	TRBV2	-	CASTEGLRTRITFF	TGTGCCAGCACCGAGGGTTTGAGGACAAGAATAACTTTCTTT
few	TRBJ2-7	TRBV5-7	-	CAGSLRWRATYEQYF	TGTGCCGGCAGCTTGAGGTGGCGGGCCACCTACGAGCAGTACTTC
-	TRBJ1-1	TRBV5-4	-	CASSLEGGNWGDTEAFF	TGTGCCAGCAGCTTGGAGGGAGGGAACTGGGGCGACACTGAAGCTTTCTTT